The 28 T cell receptor beta chains reported below all come from one sample, sequenced in a study of blood T cell repertoires in COVID-19. Libraries were prepared by immunoSEQ multiplex PCR; TCRdb keeps only in-frame clonotypes and omits some of them. The sample carries about 230,000 clones, 75% to 90% recorded once. Sequenced sample: peripheral blood. The origin of the receptors is a woman in her 70s with active or convalescent COVID-19.

The chain uses TRBV7-2 and TRBJ2-7; 15 bases line up with TRBD2. The V segment lost 1 base and the J segment 5 bases; nucleotides outside the gene matches: 9. Germline CDR1 reads SGHTA; CDR2 reads FQGNSA. CDR3 length equals 18 residues. CDR3 in DNA: TGTGCCAGCAGCTTAGGGGGCAGGACTAGCGGGAGGGCAAACGAGCAGTACTTC. It is translated as CASSLGGRTSGRANEQYF.

The gene calls are TRBV7-2 and TRBJ2-5; 7 bases fit TRBD2. This CDR3 spans 14 amino acids. Trimming removed 4 bases from V and 2 bases from J; junction bases left unmatched: 4. Per germline, CDR1 SGHTA and CDR2 FQGNSA. The CDR3 nucleotides are TGTGCCAGCAGCTCTAGCGGAGTTCAAGAGACCCAGTACTTC. The encoded protein is CASSSSGVQETQYF.

This sequence joins TRBV12-1 and TRBJ1-4. TRBV12-1 is a documented pseudogene. The CDR3 is made up of 13 amino acids. The CDR3 sequence is CASSFEGLEKLFF. CDR3 sequence (DNA): TGTGCCAGCAGCTTCGAGGGCCTCGAAAAACTGTTTTTT.

The chain carries TRBV28 and TRBJ1-2; D call uncertain. CDR3 length: 12 residues. CDR1 is MDHEN and CDR2 is SYDVKM in the germline V gene. Between the trimmed V and J ends, which lost 4 bases and 3 bases, there was a span of 6 bases. The DNA for the CDR3 is TGTGCCAGCAGTTGGGCAGACTATGGCTACACCTTC. Residues: CASSWADYGYTF.

This chain links TRBV4-3 with TRBJ1-6; possible D gene TRBD1, 5 bases. V lost 0 bases and J lost 9, with 15 bases in between. Germline V gene lookup returns CDR1 LGHNA and CDR2 YSLEER. The CDR3 runs to 16 residues. The CDR3 reads CASSQDQRGRSSPLHF. The CDR3, as DNA: TGCGCCAGCAGCCAAGATCAAAGGGGTCGGAGTTCACCCCTCCACTTT.

The chain joins TRBV19 to TRBJ2-2; D not certain. V lost 11 bases to trimming and J lost 0 bases, with 22 bases between them. Germline CDR1 and CDR2: LNHDA and SQIVND (reference sequence). CDR3 size: 17 residues. In nucleotides, the CDR3 is TGTGCCTCCCAAGATCCCTGGAGAACCGCGAACACCGGGGAGCTGTTTTTT. It translates to CASQDPWRTANTGELFF.

J is TRBJ1-5 and V is TRBV10-3, with D uncertain. The germline V gene encodes CDR1 ENHRY and CDR2 SYGVKD. This CDR3 spans 14 amino acids. The germline V and J ends were trimmed by 3 bases and 5 bases, with 11 bases remaining between them. DNA for the CDR3: TGTGCCATCAGTGATTTGAGGGATCATCAGCCCCAGCATTTT. This sequence encodes CAISDLRDHQPQHF.

V gene TRBV6-2 or TRBV6-3 combines with J gene TRBJ2-1, with D uncertain. The V gene lost 4 bases and the J gene lost 6 bases, with 10 bases spanning the gap. Germline loops: CDR1 MNHEY, CDR2 SVGEGT. There are 13 residues in the CDR3. The CDR3 loop is CASSSPPVNEQFF. The CDR3 nucleotides read TGTGCCAGCAGTTCCCCCCCTGTCAATGAGCAGTTCTTC.

This clone showed up just a few times. The chain links TRBV30 to TRBJ2-2; TRBD1 aligns across 7 bases. The CDR3 has 13 amino acids. J lost 6 bases, V lost 5 bases, and 6 bases had no gene match. Germline V gives CDR1 GTSNPN, CDR2 SVGIG (reference sequence). In nucleotides, the CDR3 is TGTGCCTGGGACCCGACAGGGTCCGGGGAGCTGTTTTTT. It codes for CAWDPTGSGELFF.

The gene calls are TRBV9 and TRBJ2-7, with D possibly being TRBD1 (6 bases). Per the germline V gene, CDR1 is SGDLS and CDR2 is YYNGEE. V lost 4 bases to trimming and J lost 4 bases, with 12 bases between them. The CDR3 loop spans 13 amino acids. The CDR3 bases are TGTGCCAGCAGCCCCCAGGACAGATACGAGCAGTACTTC. This encodes CASSPQDRYEQYF.

On this clone itself: The same CDR3 can be traced to other DNA sequences in this sample. V usage is TRBV30 and J usage is TRBJ2-7, with D perhaps TRBD2 (6 bases). The CDR3 is 11 residues long. CDR1 and CDR2 from the germline V gene are GTSNPN and SVGIG (reference sequence). The V end was cut by 0 bases, the J end by 7 bases, with 7 bases between. CDR3 sequence: CAWSVGGEQYF. CDR3 nucleotide sequence: TGTGCCTGGAGTGTCGGGGGAGAGCAGTACTTC.

The genes are TRBV6-6 and TRBJ1-4, with D possibly being TRBD1 (6 bases). The CDR3 has 15 residues. Germline V CDR1 and CDR2: MNHNY, SVGAGI (reference sequence). Trimming cost V 7 bases and J 4 bases, with 16 bases left between them. Here the CDR3 reads CASTGRQDGNEKLFF. The DNA for the CDR3 is TGTGCCAGCACCGGAAGACAGGATGGTAATGAAAAACTGTTTTTT.

The chain uses TRBV15 and TRBJ2-5, with a possible D match to TRBD2 (6 bases). The CDR3 has 17 amino acids. Per germline, CDR1 LNHNV and CDR2 YYDKDF (reference sequence). Trimming took 0 bases from V and 4 from J, leaving 18 bases between them. The CDR3 sequence is CATSRDRSGFRTETQYF. For the CDR3, the DNA is TGTGCCACCAGCAGAGATCGAAGCGGGTTCCGAACAGAGACCCAGTACTTC.

This chain joins TRBV9 and TRBJ2-6; D gene unclear. The ends were cut back, 4 bases at V and 3 bases at J, with 11 bases in the middle. CDR1 SGDLS and CDR2 YYNGEE come from the germline V gene. The CDR3 has 15 amino acids. CDR3: CASSPLAFGANVLTF. CDR3 DNA: TGTGCCAGCAGCCCTCTGGCATTTGGGGCCAACGTCCTGACTTTC.

This sequence joins TRBV2 and TRBJ2-5; 11 nucleotides match TRBD2. The germline V gene has CDR1 SNHLY and CDR2 FYNNEI. V lost 7 bases to trimming and J lost 5 bases; unmatched junction nucleotides: 6. CDR3 length equals 14 residues. The CDR3: CASNSGGAVETQYF. The CDR3 nucleotides read TGTGCCAGCAATAGCGGGGGGGCTGTTGAGACCCAGTACTTC.

This clone occurred a few times. The V call is TRBV12-5, the J call TRBJ1-2; D is uncertain. Trimming cost V 5 bases and J 2 bases, with 12 bases left between them. The CDR3 spans 14 residues. Germline V CDR1 and CDR2: LGHNT, FRNRAP. This chain's CDR3 is CASGADGWNYGYTF. The CDR3 bases are TGTGCTAGTGGTGCCGACGGGTGGAACTATGGCTACACCTTC.

This chain joins TRBV6-2 or TRBV6-3 and TRBJ2-7; D gene ambiguous. With 6 bases removed from V and 1 base from J, the gap between germline ends came to 10 bases. Per the germline V gene, CDR1 is MNHEY and CDR2 is SVGEGT. This CDR3 spans 13 amino acids. The CDR3 sequence: CASSSPVSYEQYF. The CDR3 DNA reads TGTGCCAGCAGCTCTCCCGTATCCTACGAGCAGTACTTC.

The chain is built from TRBV4-1 and TRBJ2-2; TRBD2 matches 11 bases. The trim removed 3 bases at V and 4 bases at J, leaving 1 base unmatched. The germline gives CDR1 MGHRA, CDR2 YSYEKL. The CDR3 length is 15 residues. The CDR3 here is CASSQLAGGTGELFF. CDR3 bases: TGCGCCAGCAGCCAGCTAGCGGGGGGCACCGGGGAGCTGTTTTTT.

The chain carries TRBV9 and TRBJ1-4, with 9 bases identical to TRBD1. With 4 bases clipped from V and 4 bases from J, the junction kept 8 bases outside the gene matches. Germline CDR1 SGDLS, CDR2 YYNGEE. This CDR3 comprises 16 residues. CDR3 DNA: TGTGCCAGCAGCAGACTTCCGGGACAGGGTAATGAAAAACTGTTTTTT. This gives the protein CASSRLPGQGNEKLFF.

This clone was observed a few times. J is TRBJ1-2 and V is TRBV5-1; 9 bases are shared with TRBD1. V lost 0 bases and J lost 2; bases outside the gene matches: 2. Germline CDR1 SGHRS, CDR2 YFSETQ. The CDR3 length is 15 residues. The CDR3 region has the DNA TGCGCCAGCAGCTTGGCCGGGACAGGGAACTATGGCTACACCTTC. It translates to CASSLAGTGNYGYTF.

V and J are TRBV25-1 and TRBJ1-4; no reliable D call. The CDR3 has 13 amino acids. V shed 1 base and J shed 6 bases, with 6 bases lying between them. The V gene's germline CDR1 is MGHDK and CDR2 SYGVNS. CDR3 sequence (DNA): TGTGCCAGCAGTGAATCAGCGTATGAAAAACTGTTTTTT. Translation: CASSESAYEKLFF. The whole variable domain, filled in from reference TRBV25-1 and TRBJ1-4, reads EADIYQTPRYLVIGTGKKITLECSQTMGHDKMYWYQQDPGMELHLIHYSYGVNSTEKGDLSSESTVSRIRTEHFPLTLESARPSHTSQYLCASSESAYEKLFFGSGTQLSVL.

This chain uses TRBV28 with TRBJ2-7; TRBD2 aligns across 11 bases. The CDR3 consists of 14 residues. J was trimmed by 4 bases and V by 5 bases; bases with no gene match: 4. Germline CDR1 is MDHEN and CDR2 is SYDVKM. The CDR3, as DNA: TGTGCCAGCAGTGCCACTAGCGGGGGATACGAGCAGTACTTC. It translates to CASSATSGGYEQYF.

The V and J genes are TRBV14 and TRBJ1-2; D gene uncertain. Trimming took off 5 bases at V and 3 bases at J, with 10 bases between the two ends. The V gene's germline CDR1 is SGHDN and CDR2 FVKESK. The CDR3 consists of 13 residues. CDR3 DNA: TGTGCCAGCAGCTTCGACACGTACTATGGCTACACCTTC. It yields the protein CASSFDTYYGYTF.

V gene TRBV6-5 combines with J gene TRBJ1-5; D possibly corresponds to TRBD1 (5 bases). There are 15 residues in the CDR3. Germline assignment: CDR1 MNHEY and CDR2 SVGAGI. V lost 4 bases and J lost 2, with 12 bases in between. CDR3 residues: CASSSGGDGNQPQHF. The DNA of the CDR3 is TGTGCCAGCAGTTCGGGGGGGGATGGCAATCAGCCCCAGCATTTT.

A few counts support this clone. The chain uses TRBV19 and TRBJ2-1; 9 bases are a match to TRBD2. CDR1 LNHDA and CDR2 SQIVND come from the germline V gene (reference sequence). This CDR3 comprises 15 residues. V lost 4 bases and J lost 4; bases outside the gene matches: 5. In DNA, the CDR3 is TGTGCCAGTAGTAAGGGAGCGGGGGGATACAATGAGCAGTTCTTC. Translated, it gives CASSKGAGGYNEQFF. Complete variable domain (other parts from reference TRBV19 and TRBJ2-1): DGGITQSPKYLFRKEGQNVTLSCEQNLNHDAMYWYRQDPGQGLRLIYYSQIVNDFQKGDIAEGYSVSREKKESFPLTVTSAQKNPTAFYLCASSKGAGGYNEQFFGPGTRLTVL.

This clone was observed a single time. The CDR3 bases are TGCGCCAGCAGTTGGGCTAGCGGGAACTACAATGAGCAGTTCTTC. Its protein product is CASSWASGNYNEQFF. This rearrangement joins TRBV5-1 to TRBJ2-1; 9 nucleotides match TRBD2. This CDR3 is 15 amino acids long. CDR1 SGHRS and CDR2 YFSETQ come from the germline V gene. The J segment lost 3 bases and the V segment lost 5 bases, leaving 6 bases of the junction unmatched.

This chain uses TRBV5-1 with TRBJ2-3; 13 nucleotides agree with TRBD2. Germline CDR1 and CDR2: SGHRS and YFSETQ. CDR3 length equals 15 residues. V lost 5 bases to trimming and J lost 4 bases; unmatched junction nucleotides: 4. The CDR3 here is CASSWTSGSADTQYF. The CDR3 coding sequence is TGCGCCAGCAGTTGGACTAGCGGGAGTGCAGATACGCAGTATTTT.

The chain combines TRBV5-4 with TRBJ2-5; 8 nucleotides agree with TRBD2. The CDR3 totals 13 residues. Germline CDR1 reads SGHNT; CDR2 reads YYREEE (reference sequence). V was clipped by 5 bases and J by 2 bases; unmatched bases: 2. CDR3 residues: CASRLAAQETQYF. The CDR3, as DNA: TGTGCCAGCAGACTAGCGGCTCAAGAGACCCAGTACTTC.